The T cell receptor beta chain described here comes from a study of blood T cell repertoires in COVID-19 (dated by TCRdb to 2020 to 2021). Describing the broader study: Samples covering the acute and convalescent phases of COVID-19 were provided by collaborators in the United States, Italy and Spain. The material from the prospective study consisted of cDNA or gDNA derived from T cells, B-cell-depleted T cells, or PBMCs. The dataset comprised deeply sampled blood TCRbeta repertoires from subjects exposed to, actively infected with, or recovered from COVID-19. The repertoires were released in a freely available public database intended as a resource for research on the immune response to SARS-CoV-2. Samples came from the ongoing ImmuneRACE study (first 160 participants) plus 1,254 subjects from 6 global collaborators. The sample metadata nearly always contained a de-identified subject ID, COVID-19 status, age in years and sex. HLA class I and class II types, where available, came from metadata supplied by the sample provider rather than from assay-based typing. The research as a whole found: How much clinical and demographic metadata was included differed by source and by participant, and the metadata was provided uncurated.

TCRbeta CDR3 regions were amplified from genomic DNA by means of the immunoSEQ Assay, a bias-controlled multiplex PCR. In the original analysis: The number of nucleated cells in each sample was estimated by amplification of reference gene primers within the assay. To quantify the absolute abundance of each unique TCRbeta CDR3 rearrangement, sequence reads were collapsed and filtered. Productive Simpson clonality was computed per sample as the square root of Simpson's diversity index over productive rearrangements. Here the immuneACCESS table is served through TCRdb, limited to in-frame sequences with V and J called. Missing clones are a known gap in these copies; in checked studies unresolved V genes cover under half, and the rest lacks a known reason. D and trimming were read from the DNA, whereas the V and J calls and clone size are those reported in that table. The sample contains over 100,000 clones, around nine tenths of them found a single time. Clones ranked in the top ten supply approximately 10% of the sample.

Details on this clone: What antigen it recognizes has not been identified. No base qualities exist here, and no much larger clone lies one base off it.

Counted from cysteine to phenylalanine, this CDR3 has 14 amino acids. Only the CDR3 DNA is retained, 42 bases long and in frame from the first base. CDR1 and CDR2 are drawn from the germline V gene: SGHRS, YFSETQ. Trimming takes 3 bases off V and 3 bases off J; junction bases not matched to a gene: 2. At one collaborating source in Seattle, patients were enrolled during active infection and were followed longitudinally through the course of disease. Each collaborating institution followed its own protocols to collect whole blood in K2EDTA tubes. For TCRbeta analysis, collaborators shipped samples in one of three forms: frozen whole blood, isolated PBMCs, or DNA extracted from either of those sample types.

The sequence was collected from a woman in her 70s with COVID-19, enrolled during active disease. The sequence links TRBV5-1 to TRBJ1-3; the junction holds 8 bases that match TRBD1. The specimen sequenced was peripheral blood. DNA sequence: TGCGCCAGCAGCTGGACAGGGAGTGGAAACACCATATATTTT. This sequence encodes CASSWTGSGNTIYF.